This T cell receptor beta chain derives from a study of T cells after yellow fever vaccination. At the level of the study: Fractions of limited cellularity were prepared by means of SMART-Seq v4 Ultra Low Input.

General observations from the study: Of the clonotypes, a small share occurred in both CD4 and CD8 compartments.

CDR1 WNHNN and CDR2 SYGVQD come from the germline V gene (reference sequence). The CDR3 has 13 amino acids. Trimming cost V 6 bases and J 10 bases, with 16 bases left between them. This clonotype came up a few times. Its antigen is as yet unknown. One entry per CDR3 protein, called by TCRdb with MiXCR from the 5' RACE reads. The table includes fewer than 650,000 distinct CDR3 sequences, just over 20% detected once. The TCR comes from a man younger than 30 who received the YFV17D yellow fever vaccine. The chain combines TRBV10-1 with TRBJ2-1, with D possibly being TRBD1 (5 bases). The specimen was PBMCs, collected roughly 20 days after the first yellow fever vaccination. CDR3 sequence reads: CASSAAGNGEQFF. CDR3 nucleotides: TGCGCCAGCAGCGCCGCAGGGAACGGCGAGCAGTTCTTC.